This record looks at one T cell receptor beta chain sequence and its context. It has no known antigen specificity. Base qualities are missing; no much larger clone stands one base away. The treatment or condition label here, explained by the study, means: some 19 received Ad26.COV2.S at low or high dose, single or two shots; about 5 received placebo; per-sample allocation not given. Repertoires of vaccine and placebo recipients were sequenced from samples collected on day 63 after the first injection. Cohort 1b enrolled about 25 adults aged 18-55 years at a single site in Boston, USA, between 29 July and 7 August 2020. Ad26.COV2.S was a replication-incompetent adenovirus type 26 vector that expressed a prefusion-stabilized SARS-CoV-2 spike protein derived from the original Wuhan strain. These data originate in a study of Ad26.COV2.S vaccination and SARS-CoV-2 variants (dated by TCRdb to the early 2020s). For context, the study as a whole: Vaccine-arm donors came from COV1001, a multicentre, randomized, double-blind, placebo-controlled phase I-IIa trial of Ad26.COV2.S in healthy adults. The specificity and breadth of SARS-CoV-2-reactive T cell receptors after Ad26.COV2.S vaccination were assessed by TCRbeta repertoire sequencing. A total of roughly 30 samples were included in the TCR-sequenced set, comprising around 19 Ad26.COV2.S vaccine recipients, 5 placebo recipients and 8 SARS-CoV-2 convalescent individuals. Blinding of investigators to trial group allocation was maintained during experiments and outcome assessment. Ad26.COV2.S was given intramuscularly at 5x10^10 or 1x10^11 viral particles, as a single shot or as two shots 56 days apart. Trial participants were randomized into five groups of five: low-dose or high-dose Ad26.COV2.S given once or twice, or placebo on both occasions. Results and caveats for the whole study, not just this receptor: Non-spike TCR breadth was comparable between vaccine and placebo recipients, consistent with the vaccine containing only spike. The study was not powered for comparison of responses between vaccine doses or regimens. Substantial breadth of spike-specific CD8+ and CD4+ T cell responses was reported after vaccination. According to the authors, total T cell responses may have been underestimated by the TCR breadth and depth analyses. Higher spike-specific TCR breadth was observed in Ad26.COV2.S recipients than in placebo recipients (P = 0.0014).

The germline V and J ends show losses of 5 bases and 8 bases respectively, and no gene match explains 14 bases of the junction. CDR1 is given as SGHRS and CDR2 as YFSETQ, both from the germline V gene. Counted from cysteine to phenylalanine, this CDR3 has 16 amino acids. Left in the record is the CDR3 DNA by itself, 48 bases read in frame from the first base. TCRbeta CDR3 regions were sequenced with the immunoSEQ Assay. After extraction, genomic DNA underwent amplification by bias-controlled multiplex PCR, followed by high-throughput sequencing. Turning to the authors' computational methods: To quantify the absolute abundance of every unique TCRbeta CDR3 region, sequences were collapsed and filtered. T cell fraction was estimated by normalization of TCRbeta template counts to usable DNA, with usable DNA being measured through amplification of reference genes present in all nucleated cells. Repertoire TCRs were annotated as SARS-CoV-2-specific by exact matching of V gene, CDR3 amino acid sequence and J gene to a known reactive TCR set. The reference SARS-CoV-2 TCR set came from MIRA and was filtered for enrichment in COVID-19-positive ImmuneCODE repertoires, removing public or cross-reactive TCRs. Drawing on the MIRA antigens, annotated TCRs were analysed further at the level of specific ORF or position within ORF. Depth was the summed frequency of annotated unique rearrangements, while breadth was defined as annotated unique rearrangements over total unique productive rearrangements. Two-sided Wilcoxon rank-sum tests were applied when comparing TCR breadth between groups. Drawn from immuneACCESS, this table holds only the in-frame rearrangements with V and J called that TCRdb kept. Clones are partly lost; checked studies trace under half to an unresolved V gene and leave the rest unexplained. Clone size and the V and J calls come from that table; the DNA yielded D and trimming. This sample gives roughly 380,000 clones in total; around 83% of them show up just once. About 3.3% of the sample is in the top ten clones.

In this chain, TRBV5-1 is recombined with TRBJ2-1, and TRBD2 matches 9 of the central bases. Specimen: peripheral blood, collected in a trial of Ad26.COV2.S vaccine versus placebo. The TCR was taken from a person between 18 and 65 years old who received the Ad26.COV2.S COVID-19 vaccine or a placebo. The nucleotide sequence is TGCGCCAGCAGTCCTTGGCCGAGCGGGGGGAGGGATGAGCAGTTCTTC. This translates into CASSPWPSGGRDEQFF.